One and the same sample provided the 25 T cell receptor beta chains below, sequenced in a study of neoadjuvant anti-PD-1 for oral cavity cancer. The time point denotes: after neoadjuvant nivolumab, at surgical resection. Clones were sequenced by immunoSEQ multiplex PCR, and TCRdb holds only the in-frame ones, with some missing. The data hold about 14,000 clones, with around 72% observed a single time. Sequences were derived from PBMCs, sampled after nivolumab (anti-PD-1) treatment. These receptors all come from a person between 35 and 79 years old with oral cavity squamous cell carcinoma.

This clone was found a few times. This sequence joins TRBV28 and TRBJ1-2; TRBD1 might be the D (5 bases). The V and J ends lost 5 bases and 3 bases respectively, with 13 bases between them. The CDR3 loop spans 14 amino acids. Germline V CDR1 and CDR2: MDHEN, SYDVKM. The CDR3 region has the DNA TGTGCCAGCAGTGACAGTTCGGGGGACTATGGCTACACCTTC. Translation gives CASSDSSGDYGYTF.

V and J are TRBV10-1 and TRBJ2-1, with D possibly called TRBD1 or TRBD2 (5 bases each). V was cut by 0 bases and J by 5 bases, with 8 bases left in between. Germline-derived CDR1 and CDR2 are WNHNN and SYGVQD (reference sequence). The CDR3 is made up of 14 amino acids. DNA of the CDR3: TGCGCCAGCAGTGAGTCGGGACCAAACAATGAGCAGTTCTTC. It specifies CASSESGPNNEQFF.

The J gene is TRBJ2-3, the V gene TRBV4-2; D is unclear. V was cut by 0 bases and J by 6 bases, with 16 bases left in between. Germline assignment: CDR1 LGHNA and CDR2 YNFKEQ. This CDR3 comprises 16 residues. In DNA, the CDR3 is TGTGCCAGCAGCCAAGACCTTGATAGTATAAGTGATACGCAGTATTTT. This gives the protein CASSQDLDSISDTQYF.

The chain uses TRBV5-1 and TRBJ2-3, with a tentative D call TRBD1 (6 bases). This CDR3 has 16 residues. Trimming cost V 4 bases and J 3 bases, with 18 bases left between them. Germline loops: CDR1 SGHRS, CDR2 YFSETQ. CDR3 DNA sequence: TGCGCCAGCAGCCTGAAGACAGGCCTCGTGACAGATACGCAGTATTTT. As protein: CASSLKTGLVTDTQYF.

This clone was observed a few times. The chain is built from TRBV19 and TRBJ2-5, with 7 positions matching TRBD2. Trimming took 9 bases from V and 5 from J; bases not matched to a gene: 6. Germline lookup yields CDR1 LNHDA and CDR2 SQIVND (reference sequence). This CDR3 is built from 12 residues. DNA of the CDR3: TGTGCCAGCGCGGGCGGGAGCGAGACCCAGTACTTC. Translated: CASAGGSETQYF.

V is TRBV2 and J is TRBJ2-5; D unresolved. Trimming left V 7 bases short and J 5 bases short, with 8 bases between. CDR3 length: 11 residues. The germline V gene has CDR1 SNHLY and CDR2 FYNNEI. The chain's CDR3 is CASTYGETQYF. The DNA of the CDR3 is TGTGCCAGCACTTACGGGGAGACCCAGTACTTC.

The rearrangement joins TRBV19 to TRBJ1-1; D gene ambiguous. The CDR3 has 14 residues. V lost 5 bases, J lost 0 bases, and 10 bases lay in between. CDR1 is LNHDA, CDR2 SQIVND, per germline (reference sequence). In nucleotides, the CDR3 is TGTGCCAGTAGTTCCCTCCACATGAACACTGAAGCTTTCTTT. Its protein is CASSSLHMNTEAFF.

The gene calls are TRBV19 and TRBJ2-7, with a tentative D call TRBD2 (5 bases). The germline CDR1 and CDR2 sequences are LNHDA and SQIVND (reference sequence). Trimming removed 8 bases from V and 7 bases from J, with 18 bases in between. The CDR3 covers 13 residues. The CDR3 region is CASANTRGFEQYF. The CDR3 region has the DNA TGTGCCAGTGCAAACACTAGAGGCTTTGAGCAGTACTTC.

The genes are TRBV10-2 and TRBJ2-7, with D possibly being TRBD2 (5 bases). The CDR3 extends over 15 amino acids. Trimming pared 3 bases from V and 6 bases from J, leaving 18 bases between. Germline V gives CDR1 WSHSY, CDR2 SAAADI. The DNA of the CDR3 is TGCGCCAGCAGTGAAGGTAGGCTAGTAGCGTCCGAGCAGTACTTC. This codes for CASSEGRLVASEQYF.

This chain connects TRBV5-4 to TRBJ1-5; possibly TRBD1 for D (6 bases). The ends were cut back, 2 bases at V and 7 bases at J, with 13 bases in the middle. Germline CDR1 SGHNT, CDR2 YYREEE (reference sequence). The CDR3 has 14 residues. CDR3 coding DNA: TGTGCCAGCAGCTTTAACGGGGGCGGGCAGCCCCAGCATTTT. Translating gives CASSFNGGGQPQHF.

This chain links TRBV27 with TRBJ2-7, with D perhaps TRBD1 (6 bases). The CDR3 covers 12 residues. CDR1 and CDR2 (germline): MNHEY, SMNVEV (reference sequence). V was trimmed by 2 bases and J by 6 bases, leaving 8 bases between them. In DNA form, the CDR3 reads TGTGCCAGCAGTTTAGGGGACACCGAGCAGTACTTC. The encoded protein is CASSLGDTEQYF.

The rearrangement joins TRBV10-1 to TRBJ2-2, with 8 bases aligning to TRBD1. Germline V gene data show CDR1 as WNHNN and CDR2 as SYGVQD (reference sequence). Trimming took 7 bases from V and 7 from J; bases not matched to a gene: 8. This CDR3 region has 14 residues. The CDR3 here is CASKPGGAGGELFF. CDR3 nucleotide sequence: TGCGCCAGCAAACCAGGGGGCGCCGGCGGGGAGCTGTTTTTT.

The CDR3 here is CATTPGPTLSYEQYF. The CDR3 DNA is TGCGCCACCACACCAGGACCCACACTTTCCTACGAGCAGTACTTC. The rearrangement joins TRBV5-1 to TRBJ2-7, with no clear D. The germline V gene has CDR1 SGHRS and CDR2 YFSETQ. The CDR3 extends over 15 amino acids. V lost 9 bases to trimming and J lost 1 base, with 20 bases between them.

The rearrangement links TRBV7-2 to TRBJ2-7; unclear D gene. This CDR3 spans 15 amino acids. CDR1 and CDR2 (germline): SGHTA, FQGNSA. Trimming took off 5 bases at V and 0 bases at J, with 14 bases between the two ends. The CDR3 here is CASSTPGFYSYEQYF. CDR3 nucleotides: TGTGCCAGCAGCACCCCCGGGTTTTACTCCTACGAGCAGTACTTC.

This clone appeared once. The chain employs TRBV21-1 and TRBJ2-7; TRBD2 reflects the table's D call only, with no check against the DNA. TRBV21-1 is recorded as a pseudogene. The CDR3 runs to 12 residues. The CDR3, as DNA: TGTGCCAGCAGCAAATCTGCCTACGAGCAGTACTTC. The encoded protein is CASSKSAYEQYF.

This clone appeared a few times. CDR3 in amino acids: CASSGGGNTGELFF. CDR3 DNA: TGTGCCAGTAGCGGTGGTGGGAACACCGGGGAGCTGTTTTTT. J is TRBJ2-2 and V is TRBV19, with D unresolved. The germline CDR1 and CDR2 sequences are LNHDA and SQIVND (reference sequence). This CDR3 has 14 amino acids. Trimming left V 6 bases short and J 1 base short, with 9 bases between.

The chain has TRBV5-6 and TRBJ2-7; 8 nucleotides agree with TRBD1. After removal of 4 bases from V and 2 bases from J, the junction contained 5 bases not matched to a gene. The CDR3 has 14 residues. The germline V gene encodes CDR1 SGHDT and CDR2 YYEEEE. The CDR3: CASSRGQVTYEQYF. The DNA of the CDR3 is TGTGCCAGCAGCAGGGGACAGGTAACCTACGAGCAGTACTTC.

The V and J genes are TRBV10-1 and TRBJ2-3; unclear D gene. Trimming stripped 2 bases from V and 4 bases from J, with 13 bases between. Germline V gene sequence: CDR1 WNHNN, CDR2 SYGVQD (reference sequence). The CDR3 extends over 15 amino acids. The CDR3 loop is CASSEGKASPDTQYF. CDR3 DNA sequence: TGCGCCAGCAGTGAGGGCAAAGCCTCTCCAGATACGCAGTATTTT.

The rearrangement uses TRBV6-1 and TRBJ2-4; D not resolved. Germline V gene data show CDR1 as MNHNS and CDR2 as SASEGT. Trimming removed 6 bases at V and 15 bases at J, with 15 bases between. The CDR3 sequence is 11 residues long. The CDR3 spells CASRNTDPGYF. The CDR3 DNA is TGTGCCAGCAGGAATACGGACCCGGGGTACTTC.

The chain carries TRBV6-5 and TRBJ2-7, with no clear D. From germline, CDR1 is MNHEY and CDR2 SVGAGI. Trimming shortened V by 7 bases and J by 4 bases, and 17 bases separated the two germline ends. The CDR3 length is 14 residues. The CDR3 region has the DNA TGTGCCAGCAAGGGATCGGCAGGATCATACGAGCAGTACTTC. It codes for CASKGSAGSYEQYF.

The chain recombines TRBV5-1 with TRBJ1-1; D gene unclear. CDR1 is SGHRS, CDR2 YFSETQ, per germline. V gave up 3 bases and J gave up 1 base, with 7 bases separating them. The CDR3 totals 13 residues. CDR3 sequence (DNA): TGCGCCAGCAGCTCCGTGGGGAACACTGAAGCTTTCTTT. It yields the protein CASSSVGNTEAFF. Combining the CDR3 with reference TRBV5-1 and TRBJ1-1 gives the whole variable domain KAGVTQTPRYLIKTRGQQVTLSCSPISGHRSVSWYQQTPGQGLQFLFEYFSETQRNKGNFPGRFSGRQFSNSRSEMNVSTLELGDSALYLCASSSVGNTEAFFGQGTRLTVV.

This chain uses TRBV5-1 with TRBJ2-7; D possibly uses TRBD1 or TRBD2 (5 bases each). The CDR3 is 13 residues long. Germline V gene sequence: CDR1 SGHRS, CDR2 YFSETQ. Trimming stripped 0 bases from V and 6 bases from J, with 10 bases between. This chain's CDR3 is CASSLEMGPEQYF. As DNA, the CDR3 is TGCGCCAGCAGCTTGGAAATGGGACCCGAGCAGTACTTC.

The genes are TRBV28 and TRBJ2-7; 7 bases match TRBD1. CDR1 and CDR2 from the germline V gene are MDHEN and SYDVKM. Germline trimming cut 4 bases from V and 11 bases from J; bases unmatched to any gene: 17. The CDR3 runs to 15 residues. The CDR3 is CASSSQIGQVFGEYF. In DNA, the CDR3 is TGTGCCAGCAGTTCTCAAATTGGACAGGTCTTCGGAGAGTACTTC. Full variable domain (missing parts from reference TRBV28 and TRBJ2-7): DVKVTQSSRYLVKRTGEKVFLECVQDMDHENMFWYRQDPGLGLRLIYFSYDVKMKEKGDIPEGYSVSREKKERFSLILESASTNQTSMYLCASSSQIGQVFGEYFGPGTRLTVT.

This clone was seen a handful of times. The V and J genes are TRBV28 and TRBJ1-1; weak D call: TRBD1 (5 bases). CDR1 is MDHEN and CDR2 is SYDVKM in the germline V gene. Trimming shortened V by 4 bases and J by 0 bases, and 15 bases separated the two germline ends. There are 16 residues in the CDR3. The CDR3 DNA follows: TGTGCCAGCAGTTGGGGCGGGGGGAGTTTGAACACTGAAGCTTTCTTT. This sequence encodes CASSWGGGSLNTEAFF. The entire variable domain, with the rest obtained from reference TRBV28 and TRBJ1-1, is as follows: DVKVTQSSRYLVKRTGEKVFLECVQDMDHENMFWYRQDPGLGLRLIYFSYDVKMKEKGDIPEGYSVSREKKERFSLILESASTNQTSMYLCASSWGGGSLNTEAFFGQGTRLTVV.

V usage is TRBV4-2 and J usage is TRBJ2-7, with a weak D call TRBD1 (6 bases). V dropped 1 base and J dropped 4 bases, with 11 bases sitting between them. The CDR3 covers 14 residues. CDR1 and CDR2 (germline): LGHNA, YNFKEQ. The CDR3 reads CASSQGTGKYEQYF. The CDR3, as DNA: TGTGCCAGCAGCCAAGGCACAGGGAAATACGAGCAGTACTTC.